The clone carrying this T cell receptor (beta chain) was seen many times. This sample is drawn from a study of identical twins. One entry per CDR3 protein, called by TCRdb with MiXCR from the 5' RACE reads. The data show about 900,000 distinct CDR3 sequences, over 9% seen once. The germline gives CDR1 SGHRS, CDR2 YFSETQ. The germline V and J ends were trimmed by 0 bases and 3 bases, with 9 bases remaining between them. The CDR3 is 14 residues long. Separately, the same data were catalogued under a study of yellow fever vaccine responses in identical twins.

Input material: PBMCs. This sequence was found in a woman between 18 and 29 years old in good health. The rearrangement uses TRBV5-1 and TRBJ2-5; D may be TRBD1 (5 bases). Written as DNA, the CDR3 is TGCGCCAGCAGCTTGGGACAGTATGAAGAGACCCAGTACTTC. Its translation: CASSLGQYEETQYF. Filled out from reference TRBV5-1 and TRBJ2-5, the complete variable domain reads KAGVTQTPRYLIKTRGQQVTLSCSPISGHRSVSWYQQTPGQGLQFLFEYFSETQRNKGNFPGRFSGRQFSNSRSEMNVSTLELGDSALYLCASSLGQYEETQYFGPGTRLLVL.